This TCR beta chain was captured in a study of blood T cell repertoires in COVID-19. Study summary: Material from acute and convalescent COVID-19 was sourced from the United States, Italy and Spain. T cells, B-cell-depleted T cells, or PBMCs provided the cDNA or gDNA that served as material.

Per germline, CDR1 SGHTA and CDR2 FQGNSA. The V segment lost 6 bases and the J segment 8 bases; nucleotides outside the gene matches: 13. This CDR3 has 17 amino acids. Authors' analysis steps: The authors estimated nucleated cell counts from reference gene primer amplification. Using immunoSEQ multiplex PCR, the repertoire was profiled, and TCRdb retains in-frame clones only, with some absent. For V, J and clone size, that table is used; D and trimming come from the DNA. In the table there are some 190,000 clones, over 75% of which are singletons. Enrollment of patients from Seattle took place during active infection, with longitudinal follow-up.

The specimen was peripheral blood. This clonotype originated in a person aged 70 to 85 with COVID-19, enrolled during active disease. The gene calls are TRBV7-2 and TRBJ1-6; 10 positions agree with TRBD1. The DNA for the CDR3 is TGTGCCAGCAGTCCTCGACAGGGGGCGCTTTCTGATTCACCCCTCCACTTT. This encodes CASSPRQGALSDSPLHF.